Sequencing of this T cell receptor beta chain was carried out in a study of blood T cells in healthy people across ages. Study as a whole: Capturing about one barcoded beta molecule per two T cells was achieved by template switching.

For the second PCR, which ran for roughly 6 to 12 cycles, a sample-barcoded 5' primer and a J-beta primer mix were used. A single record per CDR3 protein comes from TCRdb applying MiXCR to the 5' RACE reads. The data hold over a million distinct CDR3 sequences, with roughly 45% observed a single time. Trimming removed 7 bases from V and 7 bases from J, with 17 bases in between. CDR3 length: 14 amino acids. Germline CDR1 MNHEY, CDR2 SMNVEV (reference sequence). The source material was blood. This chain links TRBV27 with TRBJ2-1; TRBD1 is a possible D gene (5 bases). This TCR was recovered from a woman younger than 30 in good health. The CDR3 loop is CASMGQSSRNEQFF. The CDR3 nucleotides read TGTGCCAGCATGGGGCAGTCTAGTAGGAATGAGCAGTTCTTC.